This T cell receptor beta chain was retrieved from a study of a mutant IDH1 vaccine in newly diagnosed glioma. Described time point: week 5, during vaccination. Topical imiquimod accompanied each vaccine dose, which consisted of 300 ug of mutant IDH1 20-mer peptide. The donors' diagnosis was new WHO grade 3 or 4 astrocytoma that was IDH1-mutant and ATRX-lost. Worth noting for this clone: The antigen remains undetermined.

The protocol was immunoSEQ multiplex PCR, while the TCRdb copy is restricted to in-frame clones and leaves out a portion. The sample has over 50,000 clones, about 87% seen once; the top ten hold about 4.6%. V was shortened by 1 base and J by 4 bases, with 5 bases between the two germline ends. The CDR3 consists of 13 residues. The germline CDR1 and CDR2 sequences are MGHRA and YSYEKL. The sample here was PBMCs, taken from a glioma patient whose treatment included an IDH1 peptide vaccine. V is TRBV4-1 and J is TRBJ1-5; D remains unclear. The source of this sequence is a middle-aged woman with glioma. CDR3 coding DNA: TGCGCCAGCAGCCAAGCCGGGAATCAGCCCCAGCATTTT. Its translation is CASSQAGNQPQHF.